Listed here are 13 T cell receptor beta chains from one sample, sequenced in a study of T cells in Graves' hyperthyroidism and ophthalmopathy. There were TCR beta CDR3 regions amplified from RNA transcripts. HTBI primers were the set used in a first-round RT-PCR of the TCR CDR3. In TCRdb, the multiplex PCR reads were re-called with MiXCR into one record per CDR3 protein. The sample carries a few hundred thousand distinct CDR3 sequences, under 20% recorded once. Material: blood. These receptor sequences come from a woman between 18 and 29 years old with Graves' ophthalmopathy.

The chain couples TRBV13 to TRBJ1-1; D may be TRBD1 (5 bases). Germline CDR1 is PRHDT and CDR2 is FYEKMQ (reference sequence). The CDR3 contains 13 residues. V lost 0 bases and J lost 6, with 8 bases in between. DNA of the CDR3: TGTGCCAGCAGCTTAGGGTGGGGCTCTGAAGCTTTCTTT. It specifies CASSLGWGSEAFF.

As regards this clonotype: A clone one base away is much larger, so this may be a read error. The genes are TRBV11-2 and TRBJ2-7; no clear D gene. The germline V and J ends were trimmed by 0 bases and 3 bases, with 12 bases remaining between them. The germline V gene encodes CDR1 SGHAT and CDR2 FQNNGV. The CDR3 spans 15 residues. The CDR3 spells CASSLDLPHDYEQYF. CDR3 sequence (DNA): TGTGCCAGCAGCTTAGACCTCCCGCATGACTACGAGCAGTACTTC.

The chain uses TRBV5-6 and TRBJ2-5, with D perhaps TRBD1 (6 bases). Trimming cost V 2 bases and J 1 base, with 15 bases left between them. This CDR3 spans 16 amino acids. From germline, CDR1 is SGHDT and CDR2 YYEEEE. The CDR3: CASSLTRDTSQETQYF. DNA of the CDR3: TGTGCCAGCAGCTTAACCCGGGACACCAGCCAAGAGACCCAGTACTTC.

This clonotype was detected a few times. The J gene is TRBJ2-7, the V gene TRBV28, with D perhaps matching TRBD1 or TRBD2 (5 bases each). The CDR3 covers 14 residues. The V end lost 5 bases, the J end lost 4 bases, and 15 bases lay between the germline ends. Germline CDR1 is MDHEN and CDR2 is SYDVKM. In nucleotides, the CDR3 is TGTGCCAGCAGTCGAGGGACGGCCGGGTACGAGCAGTACTTC. Encoded protein: CASSRGTAGYEQYF.

This sequence joins TRBV7-9 and TRBJ2-7; D remains unclear. Per the germline V gene, CDR1 is SEHNR and CDR2 is FQNEAQ (reference sequence). The CDR3 spans 11 residues. Trimming pared 0 bases from V and 7 bases from J, leaving 4 bases between. DNA of the CDR3: TGTGCCAGCAGCTTAGCCATAGAGCAGTACTTC. Translation: CASSLAIEQYF.

V gene TRBV9 combines with J gene TRBJ2-5; 7 bases agree with TRBD1. Germline V gene sequence: CDR1 SGDLS, CDR2 YYNGEE. V dropped 4 bases and J dropped 4; count of bases not matched to a gene: 7. There are 14 residues in the CDR3. Written as DNA, the CDR3 is TGTGCCAGCAGCCCGACAGGGATGAGAGAGACCCAGTACTTC. Translated: CASSPTGMRETQYF.

This clonotype occurred a few times. The chain uses TRBV30 and TRBJ2-1; D unresolved. The CDR3 spans 15 residues. V was clipped by 0 bases and J by 0 bases, with 9 bases between them. Germline V gene sequence: CDR1 GTSNPN, CDR2 SVGIG (reference sequence). This CDR3 reads CAWSVQLSSYNEQFF. As DNA, the CDR3 is TGTGCCTGGAGTGTACAGCTGAGCTCCTACAATGAGCAGTTCTTC. Drawing the rest from reference TRBV30 and TRBJ2-1, the complete variable domain is SQTIHQWPATLVQPVGSPLSLECTVEGTSNPNLYWYRQAAGRGLQLLFYSVGIGQISSEVPQNLSASRPQDRQFILSSKKLLLSDSGFYLCAWSVQLSSYNEQFFGPGTRLTVL.

Details on this clonotype: A junction boundary mismatches the germline segment, possibly from a read error. V usage is TRBV7-7 and J usage is TRBJ2-7; maybe TRBD2 (5 bases). CDR1 and CDR2 (germline): SSHAT, FNYEAQ (reference sequence). The CDR3 runs 13 residues. CDR3 coding DNA: TGTGCTAGCAGCGGAGACGGGGAGTACGAGCAGTACTTC. Protein sequence: CASSGDGEYEQYF.

The rearrangement uses TRBV28 and TRBJ2-1; D perhaps matches TRBD1 (7 bases). With 4 bases removed from V and 0 bases from J, the gap between germline ends came to 13 bases. The germline CDR1 and CDR2 sequences are MDHEN and SYDVKM. The CDR3 is 16 amino acids. This chain's CDR3 is CASSSGAGGSYNEQFF. The CDR3 nucleotides read TGTGCCAGCAGTTCGGGGGCAGGGGGCTCCTACAATGAGCAGTTCTTC.

In its sample, this clonotype was seen many times. This sequence joins TRBV30 and TRBJ1-1; tentative D call: TRBD1 (5 bases). V shed 3 bases and J shed 10 bases, with 15 bases lying between them. CDR1 and CDR2 from the germline V gene are GTSNPN and SVGIG (reference sequence). CDR3 length: 12 residues. This chain's CDR3 is CAWSSRGVGAFF. CDR3 DNA: TGTGCCTGGAGCTCTCGGGGGGTTGGAGCTTTCTTT.

The table lists this clonotype with many counts. The rearrangement uses TRBV20-1 and TRBJ2-1; 8 bases agree with TRBD2. Germline V gene data show CDR1 as DFQATT and CDR2 as SNEGSKA (reference sequence). Trimming at V came to 3 bases and at J to 4 bases, leaving 5 bases not matched to a gene. The CDR3 loop spans 14 amino acids. CDR3 amino acids: CSASGAGGYNEQFF. Here the CDR3 DNA reads TGCAGTGCTAGTGGTGCGGGAGGATACAATGAGCAGTTCTTC.

This clonotype was recorded many times. CDR3 coding DNA: TGTGCCAGCAGCTTCGAGCCTCAGTCGGCAGATACGCAGTATTTT. Amino acid sequence: CASSFEPQSADTQYF. The chain links TRBV7-2 to TRBJ2-3; D not resolved. V lost 3 bases and J 4 bases, leaving 14 bases between the germline ends. The CDR3 covers 15 residues. Germline V gene data show CDR1 as SGHTA and CDR2 as FQGNSA. The full variable domain, in which reference TRBV7-2 and TRBJ2-3 provide the parts outside the CDR3, is GAGVSQSPSNKVTEKGKDVELRCDPISGHTALYWYRQSLGQGLEFLIYFQGNSAPDKSGLPSDRFSAERTGGSVSTLTIQRTQQEDSAVYLCASSFEPQSADTQYFGPGTRLTVL.

CDR3 sequence: CASRSGPTSPDTQYF. Written as DNA, the CDR3 is TGTGCCAGCAGATCCGGGCCTACAAGCCCAGATACGCAGTATTTT. This sequence joins TRBV6-1 and TRBJ2-3; D ambiguous. V was shortened by 6 bases and J by 4 bases, with 17 bases between the two germline ends. Germline CDR1 is MNHNS and CDR2 is SASEGT. This CDR3 has 15 amino acids.